This T cell receptor beta chain was identified during a study of blood T cell repertoires in COVID-19. Study-wide context: Samples representing acute and convalescent COVID-19 were sourced from the United States, Italy and Spain. T cells, B-cell-depleted T cells, or PBMCs provided the cDNA or gDNA that served as material.

V was pared by 4 bases and J by 2 bases, with 3 bases of the junction left unmatched. The CDR3 contains 15 residues. Germline assignment: CDR1 SGHDT and CDR2 YYEEEE. Per the study methods: Estimation of nucleated cell counts relied on the amplification of reference gene primers. TCRdb's copy holds only in-frame clones and misses some; the assay was immunoSEQ multiplex PCR. V and J calls and clone size follow that table, whereas D and trimming were derived from the DNA. The table lists roughly 300,000 clones, 89% of them singletons. The TCR was taken from a man in his late teens or twenties who had recovered from COVID-19. J is TRBJ1-4 and V is TRBV5-6; 9 nucleotides align to TRBD1. The sequencing input was peripheral blood. The CDR3 nucleotides are TGTGCCAGCAGCCCGACAGGGGGGACTAATGAAAAACTGTTTTTT. Its protein product is CASSPTGGTNEKLFF. Together with reference TRBV5-6 and TRBJ1-4, the CDR3 gives the full variable domain: DAGVTQSPTHLIKTRGQQVTLRCSPKSGHDTVSWYQQALGQGPQFIFQYYEEEERQRGNFPDRFSGHQFPNYSSELNVNALLLGDSALYLCASSPTGGTNEKLFFGSGTQLSVL.